These T cell receptor beta chains were read from a single sample in a study of T cell repertoires in cytomegalovirus infection. From the reads, TCRdb called clonotypes with MiXCR, one entry per CDR3 protein. This table has some 400,000 distinct CDR3 sequences, about a sixth appearing once. The sample comprised PBMCs. The receptors originated from a human donor in good health (CMV status not recorded). Some clones in this sample may be carry-over from other donors' samples. CDR3s include the opening cysteine and the closing phenylalanine or tryptophan. A D gene is named only where the DNA matches it firmly. Expanded clones are given a class, and other clones once, few, many or no size at all.

>TRBV7-2|TRBJ2-7|-|many|14
CASSLATRGYEQYF
TGTGCCAGCAGCTTAGCGACTAGGGGCTACGAGCAGTACTTC
>TRBV28|TRBJ1-5|TRBD1|-|15
CASSSPTTGNQPQHF
TGTGCCAGCAGTTCACCCACGACAGGGAATCAGCCCCAGCATTTT
>TRBV2|TRBJ2-1|TRBD1|-|16
CVSSPQQDRPYNEQFF
TGTGTCAGCAGTCCTCAACAGGACAGGCCGTACAATGAGCAGTTCTTC
>TRBV5-4|TRBJ2-5|-|-|14
CASSSRGEQETQYF
TGTGCCAGCAGCTCCCGGGGAGAGCAAGAGACCCAGTACTTC
>TRBV4-1|TRBJ2-1|TRBD2|once|13
CASSLGLAHEQFF
TGCGCCAGCAGCCTAGGACTAGCCCATGAGCAGTTCTTC
>TRBV6-2/TRBV6-3|TRBJ2-1|-|-|13
CASRRGSYNEQFF
TGTGCCAGCAGGAGGGGTTCCTACAATGAGCAGTTCTTC
>TRBV19|TRBJ1-1|TRBD1|-|13
CASSIGGGGRAFF
TGTGCCAGTAGTATAGGAGGGGGCGGCCGAGCTTTCTTT
>TRBV2|TRBJ1-4|-|-|14
CASSETTGNEKLFF
TGTGCCAGCAGTGAAACAACCGGTAATGAAAAACTGTTTTTT
>TRBV9|TRBJ2-4|TRBD1|-|14
CASSSRTGKNIQYF
TGTGCCAGCAGCTCAAGGACAGGGAAAAACATTCAGTACTTC
>TRBV7-2|TRBJ1-3|-|many|15
CASSPINYSGNTIYF
TGTGCCAGCAGCCCGATAAACTACTCTGGAAACACCATATATTTT
>TRBV7-7|TRBJ2-1|-|many|15
CASSLEGPPYNEQFF
TGTGCCAGCAGCTTAGAAGGCCCTCCCTACAATGAGCAGTTCTTC
>TRBV7-2|TRBJ2-3|-|many|14
CASSFWTGTDTQYF
TGTGCCAGCAGCTTCTGGACTGGCACAGATACGCAGTATTTT
>TRBV7-2|TRBJ2-5|-|many|15
CASSLFGGAQETQYF
TGTGCCAGCAGCTTATTTGGCGGGGCTCAAGAGACCCAGTACTTC
>TRBV7-2|TRBJ2-3|TRBD2|-|16
CASSLGAGALPDTQYF
TGTGCCAGCAGCTTAGGAGCGGGAGCCCTGCCAGATACGCAGTATTTT
>TRBV10-3|TRBJ2-1|-|-|15
CAISEATNLPTEQFF
TGTGCCATCAGTGAGGCGACTAACCTCCCGACTGAGCAGTTCTTC
>TRBV27|TRBJ1-2|-|few|14
CASSLSPLLDGYTF
TGTGCCAGCAGTTTATCCCCCCTTTTGGATGGCTACACCTTC
>TRBV7-2|TRBJ1-1|-|many|12
CASSQWVLGAFF
TGTGCCAGCAGTCAGTGGGTTCTCGGAGCTTTCTTT
>TRBV6-1|TRBJ1-1|TRBD1|-|13
CASTRTGLTEAFF
TGTGCCAGCACCCGGACAGGGCTGACTGAAGCTTTCTTT
>TRBV2|TRBJ2-7|TRBD2|-|15
CASTAVGASGYEQYF
TGTGCCAGCACCGCGGTCGGGGCTAGCGGGTACGAGCAGTACTTC
>TRBV27|TRBJ1-4|-|few|13
CASSLKRNEKLFF
TGTGCCAGCAGTTTAAAGAGAAATGAAAAACTGTTTTTT
>TRBV7-2|TRBJ2-3|-|many|14
CASSSALSADTQYF
TGTGCCAGCAGCTCGGCCCTATCGGCAGATACGCAGTATTTT
>TRBV2|TRBJ2-3|-|-|14
CASPQGPGTDTQYF
TGTGCCAGCCCACAGGGACCGGGAACAGATACGCAGTATTTT
>TRBV11-1|TRBJ1-1|-|few|13
CASSLSEWSEAFF
TGTGCCAGCAGCTTGTCGGAATGGAGTGAAGCTTTCTTT
>TRBV6-1|TRBJ1-3|-|many|16
CASSRGHPLSGNTIYF
TGTGCCAGCAGTCGAGGACATCCCCTCTCTGGAAACACCATATATTTT
>TRBV7-2|TRBJ2-5|TRBD2|many|14
CASSVTSGSETQYF
TGTGCCAGCAGCGTGACTAGCGGGAGCGAGACCCAGTACTTC
>TRBV20-1|TRBJ2-2|TRBD1|-|13
CSARDRMTGELFF
TGCAGTGCTCGGGACAGAATGACCGGGGAGCTGTTTTTT
>TRBV23-1|TRBJ1-2|TRBD1|many|13
CASGPTGGAGYTF
TGCGCCAGCGGGCCGACAGGGGGCGCAGGCTACACCTTC
>TRBV7-2|TRBJ2-7|-|few|13
CASSLVLAVGQYF
TGTGCCAGCAGCTTAGTACTAGCAGTCGGTCAGTACTTC
>TRBV2|TRBJ2-1|TRBD2|many|14
CASSEIAGVDEQFF
TGTGCCAGCAGTGAAATAGCGGGAGTCGATGAGCAGTTCTTC
>TRBV27|TRBJ2-5|-|few|13
CASSLNVRETQYF
TGTGCCAGCAGTTTAAACGTCCGCGAGACCCAGTACTTC
>TRBV19|TRBJ2-1|-|-|15
CASSIGTGSNNEQFF
TGTGCCAGTAGTATAGGGACGGGGTCGAACAATGAGCAGTTCTTC
>TRBV5-6|TRBJ2-7|TRBD2|-|15
CASSRTSGTSYEQYF
TGTGCCAGCAGCCGTACTAGCGGGACTTCCTACGAGCAGTACTTC
>TRBV6-6|TRBJ2-5|-|many|12
CASSYVQETQYF
TGTGCCAGCAGTTACGTCCAAGAGACCCAGTACTTC